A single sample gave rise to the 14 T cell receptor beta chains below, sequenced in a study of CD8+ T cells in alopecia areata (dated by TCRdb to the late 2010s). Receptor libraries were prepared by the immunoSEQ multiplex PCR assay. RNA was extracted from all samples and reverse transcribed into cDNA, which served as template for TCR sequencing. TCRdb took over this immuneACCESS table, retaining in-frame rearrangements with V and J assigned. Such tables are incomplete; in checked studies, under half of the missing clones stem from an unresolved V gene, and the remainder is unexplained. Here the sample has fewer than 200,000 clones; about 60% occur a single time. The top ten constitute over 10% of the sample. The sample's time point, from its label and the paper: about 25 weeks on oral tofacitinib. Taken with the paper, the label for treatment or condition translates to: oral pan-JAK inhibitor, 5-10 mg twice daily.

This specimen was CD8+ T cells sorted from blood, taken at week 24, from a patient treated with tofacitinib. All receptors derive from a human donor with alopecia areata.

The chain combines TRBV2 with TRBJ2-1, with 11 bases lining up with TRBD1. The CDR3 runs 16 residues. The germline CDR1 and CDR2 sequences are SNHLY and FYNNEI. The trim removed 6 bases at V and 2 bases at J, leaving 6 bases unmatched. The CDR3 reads CASSGPGQGAYNEQFF. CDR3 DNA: TGTGCCAGCAGCGGACCGGGACAGGGGGCCTACAATGAGCAGTTCTTC.

This CDR3 reads CSVRASTNYGYTF. The CDR3 coding sequence is TGCAGCGTCCGAGCTTCAACTAACTATGGCTACACCTTC. V usage is TRBV29-1 and J usage is TRBJ1-2; D remains ambiguous. V was shortened by 6 bases and J by 0 bases, with 11 bases between the two germline ends. The CDR3 is made up of 13 amino acids. Germline assignment: CDR1 SQVTM and CDR2 ANQGSEA.

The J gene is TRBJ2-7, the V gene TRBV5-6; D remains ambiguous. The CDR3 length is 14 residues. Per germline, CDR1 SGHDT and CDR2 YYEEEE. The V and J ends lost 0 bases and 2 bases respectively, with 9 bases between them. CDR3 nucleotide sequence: TGTGCCAGCAGCTTGGGAGGCCAGCCCTACGAGCAGTACTTC. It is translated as CASSLGGQPYEQYF.

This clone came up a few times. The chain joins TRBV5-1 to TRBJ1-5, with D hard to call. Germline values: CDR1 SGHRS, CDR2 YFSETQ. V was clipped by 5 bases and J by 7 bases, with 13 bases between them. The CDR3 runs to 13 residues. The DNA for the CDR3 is TGCGCCAGCAGAAGACATCCTGGGCAGCCCCAGCATTTT. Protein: CASRRHPGQPQHF.

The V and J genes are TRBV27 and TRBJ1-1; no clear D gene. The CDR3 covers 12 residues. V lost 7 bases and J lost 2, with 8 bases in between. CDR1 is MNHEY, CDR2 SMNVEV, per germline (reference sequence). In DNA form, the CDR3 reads TGTGCCAGCACCACTAGTAACACTGAAGCTTTCTTT. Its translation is CASTTSNTEAFF.

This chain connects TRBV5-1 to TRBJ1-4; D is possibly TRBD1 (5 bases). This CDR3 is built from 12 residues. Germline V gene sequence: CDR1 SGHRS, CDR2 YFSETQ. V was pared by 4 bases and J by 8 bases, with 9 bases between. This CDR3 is CASSAWGEKLFF. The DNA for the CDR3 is TGCGCCAGCAGCGCCTGGGGGGAAAAACTGTTTTTT.

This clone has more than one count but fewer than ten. The CDR3 is CASSPSGLGTDTQYF. The CDR3, as DNA: TGTGCCAGCAGCCCTAGCGGGTTAGGCACAGATACGCAGTATTTT. V usage is TRBV13 and J usage is TRBJ2-3, with TRBD2 matching over 8 bases. V was pared by 5 bases and J by 1 base, with 5 bases of the junction left unmatched. Germline V CDR1 and CDR2: PRHDT, FYEKMQ (reference sequence). This CDR3 comprises 15 residues.

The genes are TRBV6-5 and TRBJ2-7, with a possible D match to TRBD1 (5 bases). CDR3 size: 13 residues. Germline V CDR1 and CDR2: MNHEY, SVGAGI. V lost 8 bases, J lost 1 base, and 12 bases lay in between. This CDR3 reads CASGVHRSYEQYF. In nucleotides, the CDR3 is TGTGCCAGCGGGGTCCACAGGTCCTACGAGCAGTACTTC.

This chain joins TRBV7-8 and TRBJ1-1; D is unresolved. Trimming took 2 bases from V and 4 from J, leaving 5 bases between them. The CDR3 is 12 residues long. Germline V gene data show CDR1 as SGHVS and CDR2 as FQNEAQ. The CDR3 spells CASSLMGTEAFF. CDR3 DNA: TGTGCCAGCAGCTTAATGGGCACTGAAGCTTTCTTT.

CDR3 amino acids: CASSYSPEETQYF. The DNA for the CDR3 is TGTGCCAGCAGTTACTCGCCCGAAGAGACCCAGTACTTC. This chain connects TRBV6-5 to TRBJ2-5; D is unclear. V lost 0 bases to trimming and J lost 3 bases, with 5 bases between them. This CDR3 spans 13 amino acids. Germline CDR1 is MNHEY and CDR2 is SVGAGI.

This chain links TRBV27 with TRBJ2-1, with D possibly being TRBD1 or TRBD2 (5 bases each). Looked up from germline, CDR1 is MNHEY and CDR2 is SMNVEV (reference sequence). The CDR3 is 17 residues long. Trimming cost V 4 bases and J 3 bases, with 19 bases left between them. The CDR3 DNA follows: TGTGCCAGCAGTTCTCCTCGAGGGGCCAACGGCTACAATGAGCAGTTCTTC. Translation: CASSSPRGANGYNEQFF.

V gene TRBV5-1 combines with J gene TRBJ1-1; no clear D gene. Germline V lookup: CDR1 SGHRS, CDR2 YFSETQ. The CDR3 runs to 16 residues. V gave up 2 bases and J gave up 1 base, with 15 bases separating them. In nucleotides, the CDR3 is TGCGCCAGCAGCTTAAGCCGGGTCCTGAAGAACACTGAAGCTTTCTTT. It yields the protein CASSLSRVLKNTEAFF.

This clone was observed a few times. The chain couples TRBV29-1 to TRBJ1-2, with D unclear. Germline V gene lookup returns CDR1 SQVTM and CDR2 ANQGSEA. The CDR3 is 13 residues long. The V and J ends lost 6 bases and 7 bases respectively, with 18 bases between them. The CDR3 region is CSVPRAAGFGYTF. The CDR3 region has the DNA TGCAGCGTGCCCCGGGCCGCGGGGTTTGGCTACACCTTC.

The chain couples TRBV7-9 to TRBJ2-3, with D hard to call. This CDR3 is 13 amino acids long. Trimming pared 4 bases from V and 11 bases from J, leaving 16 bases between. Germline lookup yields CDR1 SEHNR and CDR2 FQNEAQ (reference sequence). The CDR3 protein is CASSSLQNGMQYF. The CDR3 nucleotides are TGTGCCAGCAGCTCCCTACAGAACGGCATGCAGTATTTT.